Presented here are 5 T cell receptor beta chains from one specimen sequenced in a study of shared clonotypes between healthy human individuals. The repertoire was sequenced with immunoSEQ multiplex PCR; TCRdb's copy has only in-frame clones and lacks some. The profile shows about 1 million clones, 65% to 80% of them singletons. Sequences were obtained from memory CD4+ T cells sorted from blood. Specified subset: CD45RA-negative fraction. These receptors came from a man between 18 and 35 years old in good health.

J is TRBJ2-7 and V is TRBV9; D ambiguous. The CDR3 runs to 14 residues. Per the germline V gene, CDR1 is SGDLS and CDR2 is YYNGEE. V was trimmed by 0 bases and J by 2 bases, leaving 9 bases between them. The CDR3 here is CASSVEAETYEQYF. The DNA for the CDR3 is TGTGCCAGCAGCGTAGAGGCAGAAACCTACGAGCAGTACTTC.

V is TRBV7-9 and J is TRBJ2-7, with D perhaps matching TRBD1 or TRBD2 (5 bases each). The V end lost 5 bases, the J end lost 6 bases, and 17 bases lay between the germline ends. This CDR3 is built from 14 residues. Germline V gene lookup returns CDR1 SEHNR and CDR2 FQNEAQ (reference sequence). DNA for the CDR3: TGTGCCAGCAGCGCCGGGACGTTAAGGGGCGAGCAGTACTTC. It is translated as CASSAGTLRGEQYF.

This clone is a singleton in its sample. This chain links TRBV7-2 with TRBJ1-3; D gene uncertain. Trimming stripped 1 base from V and 6 bases from J, with 13 bases between. The germline CDR1 and CDR2 sequences are SGHTA and FQGNSA. CDR3 length equals 15 residues. The CDR3 DNA reads as TGTGCCAGCAGCTTAGTACGGCCTCTGCCAAACACCATATATTTT. This gives the protein CASSLVRPLPNTIYF.

CDR3 amino acids: CASSIGQGVNQPQHF. In DNA form, the CDR3 reads TGCGCCAGCAGCATAGGACAGGGAGTCAATCAGCCCCAGCATTTT. V is TRBV5-1 and J is TRBJ1-5; TRBD1 matches 8 bases. Germline V CDR1 and CDR2: SGHRS, YFSETQ. V dropped 4 bases and J dropped 3; count of bases not matched to a gene: 6. This CDR3 is built from 15 residues. The full variable domain, completed using reference TRBV5-1 and TRBJ1-5, is KAGVTQTPRYLIKTRGQQVTLSCSPISGHRSVSWYQQTPGQGLQFLFEYFSETQRNKGNFPGRFSGRQFSNSRSEMNVSTLELGDSALYLCASSIGQGVNQPQHFGDGTRLSIL.

V is TRBV15 and J is TRBJ1-5; D not resolved. This CDR3 is built from 15 residues. Trimming removed 5 bases from V and 6 bases from J, with 17 bases in between. Germline V gives CDR1 LNHNV, CDR2 YYDKDF (reference sequence). DNA of the CDR3: TGTGCCACCAGCCCTGAGGAGGTCTGGGGTCAGCCCCAGCATTTT. It translates to CATSPEEVWGQPQHF.